This T cell receptor (beta chain) was captured by sequencing in a study of OX40 agonist ivuxolimab in advanced cancers. Overall study results and limits: At 0.1 to 3.0 mg/kg, clonal expansion of CD4+ and CD8+ blood T cells had occurred by week 6. Partial responders dosed at 0.1-3.0 mg/kg displayed clonal expansion ranking among the lowest. Nonresponders included some who also had low normalized T-cell clonal expansion.

Sequencing used immunoSEQ multiplex PCR; TCRdb keeps in-frame clones, though not all of them. This table holds some 43,000 clones, about 90% found once. This clone was seen only a few times. Antigen: not known. The CDR3 spans 16 residues. Trimming pared 4 bases from V and 2 bases from J, leaving 17 bases between. Germline loops: CDR1 MDHEN, CDR2 SYDVKM. The TCR originated in an adult with an advanced solid tumor such as melanoma, head and neck, liver or kidney cancer. The starting material was CD4+ or CD8+ T cells sorted from blood, obtained in a trial of the OX40 agonist ivuxolimab. The chain carries TRBV28 and TRBJ1-1; D remains unclear. Here the CDR3 DNA reads TGTGCCAGCAGTTCGGTGGCGGGGATAGCAAACACTGAAGCTTTCTTT. It yields the protein CASSSVAGIANTEAFF.